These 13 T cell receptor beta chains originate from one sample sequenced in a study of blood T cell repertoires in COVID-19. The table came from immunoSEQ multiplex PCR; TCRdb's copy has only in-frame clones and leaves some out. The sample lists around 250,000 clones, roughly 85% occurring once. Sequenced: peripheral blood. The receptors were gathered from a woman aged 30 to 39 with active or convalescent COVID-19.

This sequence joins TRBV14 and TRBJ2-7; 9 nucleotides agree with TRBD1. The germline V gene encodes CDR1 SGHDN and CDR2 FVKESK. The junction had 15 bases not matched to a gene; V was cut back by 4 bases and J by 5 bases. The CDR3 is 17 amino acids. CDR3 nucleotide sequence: TGTGCCAGCAGCCTCCAGCGGGCCGGGACAGGGATGAACGAGCAGTACTTC. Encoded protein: CASSLQRAGTGMNEQYF.

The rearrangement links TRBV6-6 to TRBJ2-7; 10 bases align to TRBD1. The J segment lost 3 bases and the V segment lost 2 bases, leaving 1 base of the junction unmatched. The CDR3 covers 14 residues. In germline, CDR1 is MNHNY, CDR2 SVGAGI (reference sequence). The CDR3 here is CASSYGDRGYEQYF. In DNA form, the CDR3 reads TGTGCCAGCAGTTACGGGGACAGGGGCTACGAGCAGTACTTC.

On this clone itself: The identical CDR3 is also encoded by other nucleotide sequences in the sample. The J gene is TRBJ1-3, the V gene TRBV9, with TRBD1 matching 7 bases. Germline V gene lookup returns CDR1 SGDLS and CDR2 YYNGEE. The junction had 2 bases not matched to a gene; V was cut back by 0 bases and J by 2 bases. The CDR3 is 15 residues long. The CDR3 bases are TGTGCCAGCAGCGTAGAAGGGGGCCCTGGAAACACCATATATTTT. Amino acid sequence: CASSVEGGPGNTIYF.

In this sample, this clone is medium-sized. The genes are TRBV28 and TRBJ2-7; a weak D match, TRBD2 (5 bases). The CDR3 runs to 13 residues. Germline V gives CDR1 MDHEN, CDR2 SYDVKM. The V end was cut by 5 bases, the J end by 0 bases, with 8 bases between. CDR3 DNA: TGTGCCAGCAGTCACGCGGGCTCCTACGAGCAGTACTTC. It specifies CASSHAGSYEQYF. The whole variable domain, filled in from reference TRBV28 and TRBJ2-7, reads DVKVTQSSRYLVKRTGEKVFLECVQDMDHENMFWYRQDPGLGLRLIYFSYDVKMKEKGDIPEGYSVSREKKERFSLILESASTNQTSMYLCASSHAGSYEQYFGPGTRLTVT.

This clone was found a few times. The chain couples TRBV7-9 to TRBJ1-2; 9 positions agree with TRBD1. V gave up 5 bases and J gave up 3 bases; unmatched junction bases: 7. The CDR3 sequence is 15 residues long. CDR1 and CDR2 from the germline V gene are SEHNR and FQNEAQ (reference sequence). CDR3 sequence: CASSTYRGRDYGYTF. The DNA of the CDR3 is TGTGCCAGCAGCACCTACAGGGGGCGCGACTATGGCTACACCTTC.

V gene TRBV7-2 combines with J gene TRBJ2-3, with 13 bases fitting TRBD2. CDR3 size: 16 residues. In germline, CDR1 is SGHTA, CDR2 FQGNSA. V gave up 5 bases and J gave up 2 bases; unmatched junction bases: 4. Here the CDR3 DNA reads TGTGCCAGCAGCCCAGGACTAGCGGGGGACACAGATACGCAGTATTTT. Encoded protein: CASSPGLAGDTDTQYF.

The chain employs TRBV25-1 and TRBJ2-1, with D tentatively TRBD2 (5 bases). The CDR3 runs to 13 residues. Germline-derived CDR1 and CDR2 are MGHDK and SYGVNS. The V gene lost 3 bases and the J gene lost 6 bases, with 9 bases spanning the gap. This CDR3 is CASSEGVSNEQFF. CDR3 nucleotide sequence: TGTGCCAGCAGTGAGGGAGTCTCCAATGAGCAGTTCTTC. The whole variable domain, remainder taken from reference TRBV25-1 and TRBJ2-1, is EADIYQTPRYLVIGTGKKITLECSQTMGHDKMYWYQQDPGMELHLIHYSYGVNSTEKGDLSSESTVSRIRTEHFPLTLESARPSHTSQYLCASSEGVSNEQFFGPGTRLTVL.

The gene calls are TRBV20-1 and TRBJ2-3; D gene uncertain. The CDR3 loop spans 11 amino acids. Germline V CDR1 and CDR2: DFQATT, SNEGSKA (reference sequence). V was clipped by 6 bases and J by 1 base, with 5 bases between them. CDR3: CSALRTDTQYF. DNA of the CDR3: TGCAGTGCACTTCGCACAGATACGCAGTATTTT.

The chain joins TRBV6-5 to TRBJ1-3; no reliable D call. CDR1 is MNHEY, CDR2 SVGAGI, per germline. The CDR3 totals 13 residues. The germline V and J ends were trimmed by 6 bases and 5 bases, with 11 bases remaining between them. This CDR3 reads CASRSRARNTIYF. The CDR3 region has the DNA TGTGCCAGCAGGTCGAGGGCCAGAAACACCATATATTTT.

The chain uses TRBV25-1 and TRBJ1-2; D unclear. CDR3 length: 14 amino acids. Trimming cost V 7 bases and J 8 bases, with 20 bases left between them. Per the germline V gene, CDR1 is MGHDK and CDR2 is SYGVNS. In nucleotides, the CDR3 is TGTGCCAGCAAGGTAGATACCCAACTATGGGGCTACACCTTC. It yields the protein CASKVDTQLWGYTF.

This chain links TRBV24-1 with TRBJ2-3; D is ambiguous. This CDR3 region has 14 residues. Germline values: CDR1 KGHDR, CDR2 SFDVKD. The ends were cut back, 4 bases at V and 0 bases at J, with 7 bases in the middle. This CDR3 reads CATSERRSTDTQYF. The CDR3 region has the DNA TGTGCCACCAGTGAGCGGCGCAGCACAGATACGCAGTATTTT.

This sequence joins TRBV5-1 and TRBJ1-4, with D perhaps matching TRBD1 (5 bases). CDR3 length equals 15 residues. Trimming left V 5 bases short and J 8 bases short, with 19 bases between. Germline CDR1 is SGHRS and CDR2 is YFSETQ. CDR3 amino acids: CASRPRQTPIEKLFF. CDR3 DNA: TGCGCCAGCAGGCCTCGACAGACGCCTATAGAAAAACTGTTTTTT.

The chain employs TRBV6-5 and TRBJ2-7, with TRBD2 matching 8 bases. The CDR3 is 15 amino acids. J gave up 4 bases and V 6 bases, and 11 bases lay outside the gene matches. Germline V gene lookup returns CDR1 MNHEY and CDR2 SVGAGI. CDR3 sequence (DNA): TGTGCCAGCAGCCCCCCGGAGCGGGGGTATTACGAGCAGTACTTC. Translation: CASSPPERGYYEQYF.